A single sample is the source of the 14 T cell receptor beta chains below, sequenced in a study of blood T cell repertoires in COVID-19. Some clones are missing from TCRdb's copy, which holds only in-frame ones; the method was immunoSEQ multiplex PCR. Of some 340,000 clones in the sample, 90% are singletons; the top ten hold about 4%. Sequencing was done on a sample of PBMCs or T cells enriched from blood (not recorded which). These receptor sequences come from a woman in her twenties or thirties who had been exposed to COVID-19.

V usage is TRBV9 and J usage is TRBJ1-2; 12 nucleotides line up with TRBD1. The J segment lost 11 bases and the V segment lost 3 bases, leaving 5 bases of the junction unmatched. The CDR3 is 13 residues long. CDR1 and CDR2 from the germline V gene are SGDLS and YYNGEE. The chain's CDR3 is CASSAGTGGGYTF. The CDR3 coding sequence is TGTGCCAGCAGCGCAGGGACAGGGGGCGGTTACACCTTC.

The V and J genes are TRBV9 and TRBJ2-5; possible D gene TRBD2, 7 bases. The length of the CDR3 is 15 residues. The germline V and J ends were trimmed by 4 bases and 4 bases, with 17 bases remaining between them. The V gene's germline CDR1 is SGDLS and CDR2 YYNGEE. CDR3 protein: CASSPLRGGGETQYF. Written as DNA, the CDR3 is TGTGCCAGCAGCCCTCTCCGGGGAGGGGGAGAGACCCAGTACTTC.

The rearrangement joins TRBV6-1 to TRBJ2-1, with unresolved D. Germline V gene lookup returns CDR1 MNHNS and CDR2 SASEGT. The V gene lost 2 bases and the J gene lost 9 bases, with 23 bases spanning the gap. The CDR3 spans 17 residues. The chain's CDR3 is CASSEFSCTPICGEQFF. CDR3 DNA sequence: TGTGCCAGCAGTGAATTTTCCTGTACCCCTATTTGTGGTGAGCAGTTCTTC.

This clone occurred once. The CDR3 reads CASSPSTGVNYGYTF. The CDR3 nucleotides are TGTGCCAGCAGCCCCTCGACAGGGGTTAACTATGGCTACACCTTC. The chain carries TRBV6-4 and TRBJ1-2, with 8 bases identical to TRBD1. The ends lost 6 bases at V and 1 base at J; junction bases unmatched: 7. Germline values: CDR1 MRHNA, CDR2 SNTAGT. This CDR3 contains 15 residues.

This clone was detected a few times. The V gene is TRBV7-2, the J gene TRBJ2-7, with D perhaps TRBD1 (6 bases). The germline CDR1 and CDR2 sequences are SGHTA and FQGNSA. The V gene lost 1 base and the J gene lost 0 bases, with 7 bases spanning the gap. The CDR3 length is 14 residues. CDR3: CASSLGGHSYEQYF. The CDR3 DNA follows: TGTGCCAGCAGCTTAGGGGGGCACTCCTACGAGCAGTACTTC.

V is TRBV6-5 and J is TRBJ2-5; tentatively, D is TRBD2 (6 bases). V gave up 11 bases and J gave up 3 bases, with 10 bases separating them. CDR1 is MNHEY and CDR2 is SVGAGI in the germline V gene. The CDR3 has 11 residues. The CDR3 is CAAGTEETQYF. CDR3 DNA: TGTGCCGCTGGGACTGAAGAGACCCAGTACTTC.

This clone was picked up one time. This rearrangement joins TRBV10-3 to TRBJ2-7; D not resolved. The CDR3 is 13 residues long. The germline V gene has CDR1 ENHRY and CDR2 SYGVKD. V was pared by 7 bases and J by 0 bases, with 10 bases between. For the CDR3, the DNA is TGTGCCATCACGACGCAGGACTCCTACGAGCAGTACTTC. Protein product: CAITTQDSYEQYF.

This chain links TRBV30 with TRBJ2-5; 7 nucleotides match TRBD2. With 2 bases clipped from V and 0 bases from J, the junction kept 6 bases outside the gene matches. Germline V CDR1 and CDR2: GTSNPN, SVGIG (reference sequence). The CDR3 spans 15 residues. CDR3 coding DNA: TGTGCCTGGAGTAATCCGGGACTAAACCAAGAGACCCAGTACTTC. Its protein is CAWSNPGLNQETQYF.

The chain uses TRBV3-1 (or the pseudogene TRBV3-2) and TRBJ2-5; D is perhaps TRBD1 (7 bases). Trimming left V 4 bases short and J 5 bases short, with 14 bases between. Germline V gene data show CDR1 as LGHDT and CDR2 as YNNKEL (reference sequence). The CDR3 is 14 residues long. The CDR3 bases are TGTGCCAGCAGCCCTGCGACAGGGAGGGAGACCCAGTACTTC. Amino acids: CASSPATGRETQYF.

This chain links TRBV7-9 with TRBJ1-1, with D possibly matching TRBD1 (6 bases). Trimming removed 1 base from V and 10 bases from J, with 10 bases in between. Germline CDR1 reads SEHNR; CDR2 reads FQNEAQ (reference sequence). This CDR3 region has 12 residues. The CDR3 sequence is CASSLVVRGAFF. The CDR3 bases are TGTGCCAGCAGCTTAGTAGTCAGGGGAGCTTTCTTT.

The chain carries TRBV5-1 and TRBJ2-7; 7 bases agree with TRBD2. This CDR3 comprises 14 residues. Unmatched junction bases numbered 2, after V lost 1 base and J lost 1 base. CDR1 SGHRS and CDR2 YFSETQ come from the germline V gene. CDR3 bases: TGCGCCAGCAGCTTGATGGGGGGGTCCTACGAGCAGTACTTC. It translates to CASSLMGGSYEQYF.

This clone was seen more than once but under ten times. The V and J genes are TRBV2 and TRBJ1-2, with D hard to call. This CDR3 region has 12 residues. V lost 2 bases and J 4 bases, leaving 5 bases between the germline ends. The germline gives CDR1 SNHLY, CDR2 FYNNEI. The CDR3 sequence is CASSESGYGYTF. The CDR3 DNA reads as TGTGCCAGCAGTGAATCGGGCTATGGCTACACCTTC.

This chain links TRBV19 with TRBJ1-1; no firm D call. V lost 2 bases, J lost 0 bases, and 7 bases lay in between. This CDR3 region has 14 residues. Germline-derived CDR1 and CDR2 are LNHDA and SQIVND (reference sequence). As DNA, the CDR3 is TGTGCCAGTAGTATACCAGGATTGAACACTGAAGCTTTCTTT. Translation: CASSIPGLNTEAFF.

V gene TRBV6-2 or TRBV6-3 combines with J gene TRBJ2-5; D is perhaps TRBD2 (6 bases). The CDR3 extends over 15 amino acids. The ends were cut back, 6 bases at V and 4 bases at J, with 18 bases in the middle. The germline V gene encodes CDR1 MNHEY and CDR2 SVGEGT. CDR3 loop: CASRYQEMGGETQYF. The CDR3 region has the DNA TGTGCCAGCAGGTACCAGGAGATGGGAGGAGAGACCCAGTACTTC.